This record covers a single T cell receptor (beta chain). This specimen comes from a study of blood T cell repertoires in COVID-19. Measured with immunoSEQ multiplex PCR; TCRdb has only the in-frame clones, and not every one. Of 80,000 to 95,000 clones listed, about 71% were seen once; the top ten hold approximately 4.6%. The sequencing sample was made of peripheral blood. The receptor's source is a woman in her forties or fifties with acute or convalescent COVID-19.

Here the CDR3 reads CASSEISGLAGGEQFF. The CDR3 DNA is TGTGCCAGCAGTGAAATCTCGGGACTAGCAGGGGGTGAGCAGTTCTTC. This chain connects TRBV2 to TRBJ2-1; 9 nucleotides align to TRBD2. The J segment lost 9 bases and the V segment lost 2 bases, leaving 11 bases of the junction unmatched. Germline V gene data show CDR1 as SNHLY and CDR2 as FYNNEI. This CDR3 is 16 amino acids long.